A single sample gave rise to the 27 T cell receptor beta chains below, sequenced in a study of neoadjuvant nivolumab and ipilimumab in lung cancer. Assay: immunoSEQ multiplex PCR; the TCRdb copy retains only in-frame clones and omits some. The sample records 30,000 to 35,000 clones, 92% being singletons. The specimen was peripheral blood, collected after neoadjuvant nivolumab, alone or with ipilimumab, at or shortly before surgery. Receptors were obtained from an adult with non-small cell lung cancer.

V gene TRBV13 combines with J gene TRBJ1-1; the D is unclear. V lost 3 bases to trimming and J lost 0 bases, with 5 bases between them. CDR3 size: 13 residues. Germline CDR1 and CDR2: PRHDT and FYEKMQ (reference sequence). CDR3 sequence (DNA): TGTGCCAGCAGCTTCCGCGTGAACACTGAAGCTTTCTTT. The encoded protein is CASSFRVNTEAFF.

This rearrangement joins TRBV5-6 to TRBJ1-2; TRBD1 is a possible D gene (6 bases). The germline V and J ends were trimmed by 4 bases and 5 bases, with 12 bases remaining between them. This CDR3 comprises 13 residues. In germline, CDR1 is SGHDT, CDR2 YYEEEE. This CDR3 is CASSKQGGYGYTF. CDR3 DNA sequence: TGTGCCAGCAGCAAACAGGGCGGGTATGGCTACACCTTC.

CDR3 DNA sequence: TGCAGCGCCGGGCCCCTCACCTCGGAGCAGTACTTC. It specifies CSAGPLTSEQYF. The rearrangement uses TRBV29-1 and TRBJ2-7; D unresolved. In germline, CDR1 is SQVTM, CDR2 ANQGSEA. V was pared by 7 bases and J by 7 bases, with 17 bases between. The CDR3 has 12 residues.

The chain combines TRBV2 with TRBJ2-6, with D perhaps matching TRBD1 or TRBD2 (5 bases each). CDR3 size: 15 residues. The V and J ends lost 6 bases and 2 bases respectively, with 11 bases between them. The germline V gene encodes CDR1 SNHLY and CDR2 FYNNEI. CDR3 sequence (DNA): TGTGCCAGCAGGACCTGGGGGACTGGGGCCAACGTCCTGACTTTC. Translation: CASRTWGTGANVLTF.

This chain uses TRBV5-6 with TRBJ1-5, with 8 nucleotides matching TRBD1. The length of the CDR3 is 13 residues. The ends lost 4 bases at V and 7 bases at J; junction bases unmatched: 4. Germline-derived CDR1 and CDR2 are SGHDT and YYEEEE. CDR3 DNA sequence: TGTGCCAGCAGCATACAGGGGGGCCAGCCCCAGCATTTT. This gives the protein CASSIQGGQPQHF.

The rearrangement uses TRBV10-3 and TRBJ1-5; D is unresolved. The V gene lost 2 bases and the J gene lost 4 bases, with 21 bases spanning the gap. Germline CDR1 and CDR2: ENHRY and SYGVKD. CDR3 size: 18 residues. The CDR3 protein is CAISEGKSLTELNQPQHF. The DNA of the CDR3 is TGTGCCATCAGTGAGGGGAAATCCTTGACCGAACTGAATCAGCCCCAGCATTTT.

V usage is TRBV10-3 and J usage is TRBJ1-3; 8 bases match TRBD1. The CDR3 is 18 residues long. V shed 6 bases, J shed 4 bases, and the junction held 17 bases outside the gene matches. The germline V gene encodes CDR1 ENHRY and CDR2 SYGVKD. CDR3 sequence reads: CAIRPGTGLSGSGNTIYF. In DNA form, the CDR3 reads TGTGCCATCAGACCCGGGACAGGCCTCTCTGGGTCCGGAAACACCATATATTTT.

The chain uses TRBV10-1 and TRBJ1-1; D remains ambiguous. From germline, CDR1 is WNHNN and CDR2 SYGVQD (reference sequence). Trimming left V 2 bases short and J 1 base short, with 5 bases between. The CDR3 has 13 amino acids. CDR3 DNA: TGCGCCAGCAGTGAGGACCAGAACACTGAAGCTTTCTTT. This codes for CASSEDQNTEAFF.

The chain combines TRBV6-1 with TRBJ2-1; 10 nucleotides align to TRBD2. The trim removed 4 bases at V and 6 bases at J, leaving 3 bases unmatched. Looked up from germline, CDR1 is MNHNS and CDR2 is SASEGT. The CDR3 is 14 residues long. CDR3: CASSVLAGSNEQFF. The CDR3 DNA follows: TGTGCCAGCAGTGTACTAGCGGGAAGCAATGAGCAGTTCTTC.

The chain employs TRBV10-1 and TRBJ2-7; TRBD1 aligns across 7 bases. The CDR3 is 13 amino acids. The junction had 3 bases not matched to a gene; V was cut back by 5 bases and J by 2 bases. From germline, CDR1 is WNHNN and CDR2 SYGVQD (reference sequence). As DNA, the CDR3 is TGCGCCAGCAGTCCGGGGACAGCCTACGAGCAGTACTTC. Residues: CASSPGTAYEQYF.

This sequence joins TRBV7-9 and TRBJ2-1; no clear D. V was shortened by 6 bases and J by 0 bases, with 12 bases between the two germline ends. CDR3 length: 15 amino acids. The germline gives CDR1 SEHNR, CDR2 FQNEAQ (reference sequence). CDR3 sequence: CASSFSESSYNEQFF. CDR3 nucleotides: TGTGCCAGCAGTTTCAGCGAGAGCTCCTACAATGAGCAGTTCTTC.

CDR3 DNA: TGTGCCAGCAGCTTGGTGACAGGGACAATCTATGGCTACACCTTC. This encodes CASSLVTGTIYGYTF. The rearrangement joins TRBV5-4 to TRBJ1-2, with TRBD1 matching over 7 bases. This CDR3 spans 15 amino acids. Germline V gene lookup returns CDR1 SGHNT and CDR2 YYREEE (reference sequence). The V gene end was trimmed by 0 bases and the J gene end by 4 bases; junction bases not matched to a gene: 6.

This chain links TRBV6-1 with TRBJ1-4; 7 bases are a match to TRBD1. This CDR3 has 15 residues. The germline CDR1 and CDR2 sequences are MNHNS and SASEGT. V was pared by 8 bases and J by 6 bases, with 12 bases of the junction left unmatched. CDR3 loop: CASSEVGTEYEKLFF. The DNA for the CDR3 is TGTGCCAGCTCGGAAGTCGGGACAGAATATGAAAAACTGTTTTTT.

The chain carries TRBV5-1 and TRBJ2-7, with D possibly matching TRBD2 (5 bases). The length of the CDR3 is 15 residues. V lost 0 bases, J lost 3 bases, and 13 bases lay in between. Germline lookup yields CDR1 SGHRS and CDR2 YFSETQ. CDR3 amino acids: CASSLAGGRFYEQYF. The CDR3 DNA follows: TGCGCCAGCAGCTTGGCCGGCGGGCGCTTCTACGAGCAGTACTTC.

The chain employs TRBV5-1 and TRBJ1-1; the match to TRBD1 covers 7 bases. CDR1 and CDR2 (germline): SGHRS, YFSETQ. This CDR3 contains 19 residues. Germline trimming cut 0 bases from V and 0 bases from J; bases unmatched to any gene: 14. The CDR3 spells CASSLARGGGSRVNTEAFF. The CDR3 bases are TGCGCCAGCAGCTTGGCCCGCGGAGGGGGCTCGAGAGTGAACACTGAAGCTTTCTTT.

This chain links TRBV11-2 with TRBJ2-1; TRBD2 might be the D (6 bases). This CDR3 has 16 residues. V shed 5 bases and J shed 13 bases, with 27 bases lying between them. Germline CDR1 SGHAT, CDR2 FQNNGV. CDR3 region: CASSLISGRGDYRQFF. CDR3 sequence (DNA): TGTGCCAGCAGCCTTATCAGCGGGCGGGGTGACTACAGACAGTTCTTC.

This chain connects TRBV7-2 to TRBJ2-5; 7 bases fit TRBD1. The CDR3 loop spans 14 amino acids. Trimming took 5 bases from V and 5 from J; bases not matched to a gene: 8. The germline CDR1 and CDR2 sequences are SGHTA and FQGNSA. CDR3 nucleotide sequence: TGTGCCAGCAGCCTCACAGGGGTTCGGGAGACCCAGTACTTC. It translates to CASSLTGVRETQYF.

This rearrangement joins TRBV14 to TRBJ2-1; 9 bases align to TRBD2. The CDR3 extends over 13 amino acids. Germline CDR1 is SGHDN and CDR2 is FVKESK. The trim removed 5 bases at V and 9 bases at J, leaving 5 bases unmatched. The CDR3 bases are TGTGCCAGCAGCGTGACTAGCGGAGGTGAGCAGTTCTTC. Its protein product is CASSVTSGGEQFF. Based on the CDR3 plus reference TRBV14 and TRBJ2-1, the full variable domain is EAGVTQFPSHSVIEKGQTVTLRCDPISGHDNLYWYRRVMGKEIKFLLHFVKESKQDESGMPNNRFLAERTGGTYSTLKVQPAELEDSGVYFCASSVTSGGEQFFGPGTRLTVL.

The V and J genes are TRBV28 and TRBJ1-2, with 7 bases lining up with TRBD1. J gave up 4 bases and V 7 bases, and 6 bases lay outside the gene matches. Germline V gives CDR1 MDHEN, CDR2 SYDVKM. This CDR3 region has 13 residues. Here the CDR3 reads CASMEGGGYGYTF. The CDR3 bases are TGTGCCAGCATGGAAGGGGGCGGCTATGGCTACACCTTC.

V usage is TRBV6-5 and J usage is TRBJ2-1; 9 nucleotides agree with TRBD1. Per the germline V gene, CDR1 is MNHEY and CDR2 is SVGAGI. V shed 2 bases, J shed 1 base, and the junction held 3 bases outside the gene matches. CDR3 size: 16 residues. CDR3 in DNA: TGTGCCAGCAGTTACGACAGGGGGAGGTCCTACAATGAGCAGTTCTTC. Protein product: CASSYDRGRSYNEQFF.

This clone was detected only once. The chain joins TRBV2 to TRBJ2-5; TRBD2 is a possible D gene (6 bases). The germline V and J ends were trimmed by 1 base and 4 bases, with 16 bases remaining between them. Germline-derived CDR1 and CDR2 are SNHLY and FYNNEI. The CDR3 has 16 residues. This chain's CDR3 is CASSEGRLALGETQYF. In DNA form, the CDR3 reads TGTGCCAGCAGTGAAGGAAGGCTAGCGCTAGGAGAGACCCAGTACTTC.

J is TRBJ1-2 and V is TRBV15, with no clear D. Germline CDR1 is LNHNV and CDR2 is YYDKDF (reference sequence). V was clipped by 1 base and J by 7 bases, with 16 bases between them. CDR3 length: 15 amino acids. DNA of the CDR3: TGTGCCACCAGCAGAGTTGGCAGCCTAGAGGGTGGCTACACCTTC. Translating gives CATSRVGSLEGGYTF.

This chain links TRBV9 with TRBJ2-1; D remains ambiguous. Looked up from germline, CDR1 is SGDLS and CDR2 is YYNGEE. The CDR3 consists of 15 residues. V was pared by 3 bases and J by 0 bases, with 10 bases between. CDR3 DNA sequence: TGTGCCAGCAGCGCAGACCAAAGCTCCTACAATGAGCAGTTCTTC. Amino acid sequence: CASSADQSSYNEQFF.

This chain joins TRBV10-3 and TRBJ2-7, with 9 bases fitting TRBD1. Trimming at V came to 5 bases and at J to 5 bases, leaving 4 bases not matched to a gene. CDR3 length: 13 amino acids. Per the germline V gene, CDR1 is ENHRY and CDR2 is SYGVKD. The CDR3 sequence is CAISRTGADEQYF. The DNA for the CDR3 is TGTGCCATCAGTCGGACAGGGGCGGACGAGCAGTACTTC.

The chain uses TRBV6-6 and TRBJ1-5, with TRBD1 identical over 7 bases. CDR3 length: 15 residues. V trimming: 6 bases; J trimming: 6 bases; junction bases outside the gene matches: 11. Germline V lookup: CDR1 MNHNY, CDR2 SVGAGI (reference sequence). CDR3 loop: CASRSYRGRFQPQHF. The CDR3 bases are TGTGCCAGCAGGTCTTACAGGGGTCGATTTCAGCCCCAGCATTTT.

The DNA for the CDR3 is TGTGCCAGCAGCTCACCGGGACTAGCTGGAAGGGAGCAGTTCTTC. Translating it yields CASSSPGLAGREQFF. The rearrangement uses TRBV7-2 and TRBJ2-1; 9 bases line up with TRBD2. CDR3 length: 15 amino acids. After removal of 4 bases from V and 10 bases from J, the junction contained 11 bases not matched to a gene. CDR1 and CDR2 (germline): SGHTA, FQGNSA. Full variable domain (remainder filled in from reference TRBV7-2 and TRBJ2-1): GAGVSQSPSNKVTEKGKDVELRCDPISGHTALYWYRQSLGQGLEFLIYFQGNSAPDKSGLPSDRFSAERTGGSVSTLTIQRTQQEDSAVYLCASSSPGLAGREQFFGPGTRLTVL.

The V call is TRBV18, the J call TRBJ2-5; 12 positions agree with TRBD1. V trimming: 3 bases; J trimming: 5 bases; junction bases outside the gene matches: 4. The CDR3 extends over 15 amino acids. Germline V lookup: CDR1 KGHSH, CDR2 LQKENI. The CDR3 DNA reads TGTGCCAGCTCACCGCCGGGACAGGGGGCGGAGACCCAGTACTTC. Protein sequence: CASSPPGQGAETQYF.